This T cell receptor beta chain appears in the sequencing data of a study of Ad26.COV2.S vaccination and SARS-CoV-2 variants. Study at large: As a participant in COV1001, the donor was in the Ad26.COV2.S trial arm.

General observations from the study: Vaccine recipients showed a spike-specific TCR breadth that was higher than in placebo recipients. Total T cell responses, in the TCR breadth and depth analyses, may have been underestimated.

With respect to this clone: Antigen: not known.

TCRdb's table, derived via immunoSEQ multiplex PCR, lists solely in-frame clones and lacks some. The repertoire consists of roughly 350,000 clones, with less than 90% occurring once and the leading ten covering about 10%. Documented treatment: some 20 received Ad26.COV2.S at low or high dose, single or two shots; 5 received placebo; per-sample allocation not given. Vaccine and placebo recipients were sampled on day 63 after the first injection. This CDR3 comprises 15 residues. J gave up 5 bases and V 4 bases, and 7 bases lay outside the gene matches. Germline V lookup: CDR1 SGHAT, CDR2 FQNNGV. The sequence derives from a person aged 18 to 59 who received the Ad26.COV2.S COVID-19 vaccine or a placebo. The chain carries TRBV11-2 and TRBJ1-2; 10 bases match TRBD1. Sequencing used peripheral blood, obtained in a trial of Ad26.COV2.S vaccine versus placebo. CDR3 protein: CASSSRQGARYGYTF. As DNA, the CDR3 is TGTGCCAGCAGCTCCAGACAGGGGGCTCGGTATGGCTACACCTTC.